These T cell receptor beta chains were read from a single sample in a study of shared clonotypes between healthy human individuals. Sequenced by immunoSEQ multiplex PCR; TCRdb stores in-frame clones only, minus some. Here the sample spans some 1 million clones, 65% to 80% being singletons. The sample comprised memory CD4+ T cells sorted from blood. The receptors derive from a man between 18 and 35 years old in good health. CDR3s include the opening cysteine and the closing phenylalanine or tryptophan. D genes are given only for firm matches. Size is omitted from some rows. Given values are once, few, many or a class for expanded clones.

-	15	TRBV2	-	TRBJ1-6	CASSVGGLFNSPLHF	TGTGCCAGCAGTGTAGGGGGTCTGTTTAATTCACCCCTCCACTTT
-	14	TRBV25-1	few	TRBJ1-2	CASSDLSGRYGYTF	TGTGCCAGCAGTGACTTGTCAGGCCGCTATGGCTACACCTTC
-	15	TRBV2	once	TRBJ2-1	CASSEGTISYNEQFF	TGTGCCAGCAGTGAAGGGACAATCTCCTACAATGAGCAGTTCTTC
-	13	TRBV11-2	few	TRBJ1-4	CASSLSTNEKLFF	TGTGCCAGCAGCTTATCAACTAATGAAAAACTGTTTTTT
TRBD1	19	TRBV2	-	TRBJ1-5	CASRRPGQGGYPSNQPQHF	TGTGCCAGCAGACGACCCGGACAGGGTGGGTACCCTAGCAATCAGCCCCAGCATTTT
-	13	TRBV2	-	TRBJ2-4	CASTNRAGTKVHF	TGTGCCAGCACCAACAGGGCAGGAACGAAGGTGCACTTC
-	16	TRBV7-2	once	TRBJ1-6	CASTSVSRGSNSPLHF	TGTGCCAGCACCTCTGTTAGTAGGGGCAGTAATTCACCCCTCCACTTT
-	14	TRBV5-1	few	TRBJ1-2	CASSFTGSDTGYTF	TGCGCCAGCAGCTTCACAGGGAGTGACACGGGCTACACCTTC
-	13	TRBV19	-	TRBJ1-4	CASSVATNEKLFF	TGTGCCAGTAGTGTTGCAACTAATGAAAAACTGTTTTTT
TRBD1	15	TRBV2	-	TRBJ2-1	CASSGQGSSYNEQFF	TGTGCCAGCAGTGGACAGGGGAGCTCCTACAATGAGCAGTTCTTC
TRBD1	15	TRBV13	-	TRBJ1-2	CASSFLGDRAWGYTF	TGTGCCAGCAGCTTTCTGGGTGACAGGGCGTGGGGCTACACCTTC
-	16	TRBV6-5	-	TRBJ1-6	CASSYSIPNSGSPLHF	TGTGCCAGCAGTTACTCGATTCCCAATTCGGGTTCACCCCTCCACTTT
-	14	TRBV27	-	TRBJ1-1	CASSFRGGWTEAFF	TGTGCCAGCAGTTTCCGGGGAGGATGGACTGAAGCTTTCTTT
TRBD2	14	TRBV27	-	TRBJ2-3	CASRREGLADTQYF	TGTGCCAGCAGGCGGGAGGGCCTCGCAGATACGCAGTATTTT
-	16	TRBV4-3	once	TRBJ1-6	CASSQDPTGSYSPLHF	TGCGCCAGCAGCCAAGATCCGACGGGTTCCTATTCACCCCTCCACTTT
TRBD1	16	TRBV5-6	-	TRBJ2-7	CASSLLSTGVSYEQYF	TGTGCCAGCAGCTTACTGTCGACAGGGGTCTCCTACGAGCAGTACTTC
-	16	TRBV9	-	TRBJ2-3	CASSVARGRSTDTQYF	TGTGCCAGCAGCGTAGCTCGAGGGAGGTCCACAGATACGCAGTATTTT